This T cell receptor beta chain was captured in a study of blood T cell repertoires in COVID-19. Study background: Donors in the United States, Italy and Spain gave samples during acute or convalescent COVID-19. Sources were T cells, B-cell-depleted T cells, or PBMCs; the material itself was cDNA or gDNA.

Between the trimmed V and J ends, which lost 3 bases and 1 base, there was a span of 16 bases. The CDR3 runs to 16 residues. Germline CDR1 reads SGHRS; CDR2 reads YFSETQ. How the authors handled the data: Counts of nucleated cells, estimated from reference gene primer amplification, were obtained. Assay: immunoSEQ multiplex PCR; the TCRdb copy retains only in-frame clones and omits some. V, J and clone size derive from that table, while D and trimming were established from the DNA sequence. The table records 150,000 to 200,000 clones, 83% of them present only once. The chain carries TRBV5-1 and TRBJ1-1, with D hard to call. Sequencing was performed on peripheral blood. This TCR was recovered from a woman older than 75 with acute or convalescent COVID-19. The chain's CDR3 is CASSSGIIGANTEAFF. As DNA, the CDR3 is TGCGCCAGCAGCTCCGGGATCATTGGCGCGAACACTGAAGCTTTCTTT.